This T cell receptor beta chain was profiled in a study of T cell clones after liver transplantation. Study in general: As an antigen-independent comparator, third-party-reactive TCRbeta sequences came from pre-transplant mixed lymphocyte reactions. Subjects received no induction therapy and standard immunosuppression until randomization at 12-24 months post-transplant.

Germline CDR1 is LNHNV and CDR2 is YYDKDF (reference sequence). The CDR3 totals 13 residues. Trimming left V 3 bases short and J 7 bases short, with 10 bases between. Overall study results and limits: The donor-reactive repertoire was only partly measurable in a couple of subjects, lacking donor cells.

The protocol was immunoSEQ multiplex PCR, while the TCRdb copy is restricted to in-frame clones and leaves out a portion. The repertoire holds approximately 50,000 clones, with approximately 71% as singletons. Note on this clone: Its cognate antigen is unknown.

Material: CD4+ T cells from blood, obtained 54 months after liver transplant. J is TRBJ2-1 and V is TRBV15; no firm D call. This TCR was recovered from a human patient who received a liver transplant. The graft donor may be the source of some T cells. The CDR3 loop is CATSRPSYNEQFF. The CDR3 bases are TGTGCCACCAGCAGGCCGTCTTATAATGAGCAGTTCTTC.